The source of this TCR beta chain is a study of a mutant IDH1 vaccine in newly diagnosed glioma. The protocol was immunoSEQ multiplex PCR, while the TCRdb copy is restricted to in-frame clones and leaves out a portion. The sample holds tens of thousands of clones; 81% are singletons and the top ten take under 6.5%. Between the trimmed V and J ends, which lost 11 bases and 3 bases, there was a span of 22 bases. This CDR3 has 16 amino acids. CDR1 and CDR2 from the germline V gene are ENHRY and SYGVKD. Comments on this clone: The target antigen is unknown.

Time point given: week 47, end of study. All doses held 300 ug of mutant IDH1 20-mer peptide, with topical imiquimod. V gene TRBV10-3 combines with J gene TRBJ2-2; the D gene is possibly TRBD2 (6 bases). This sample comprised PBMCs, obtained from a glioma patient whose treatment included an IDH1 peptide vaccine. This clonotype was obtained from a man in his forties or fifties with glioma. The CDR3 DNA reads as TGTGCCGTGGCTAGCGCTCCCTCGAGAGACACCGGGGAGCTGTTTTTT. This sequence encodes CAVASAPSRDTGELFF.